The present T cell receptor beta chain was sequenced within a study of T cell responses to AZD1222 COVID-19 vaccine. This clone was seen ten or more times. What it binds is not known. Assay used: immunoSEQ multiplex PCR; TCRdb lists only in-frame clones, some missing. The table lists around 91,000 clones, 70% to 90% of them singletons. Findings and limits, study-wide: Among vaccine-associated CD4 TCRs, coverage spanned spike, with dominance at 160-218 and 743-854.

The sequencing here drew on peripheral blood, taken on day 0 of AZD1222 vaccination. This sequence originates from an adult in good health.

The CDR3 is CASSSAGQYSGNTIYF. The CDR3 DNA follows: TGTGCCAGCAGCTCAGCCGGGCAGTACTCTGGAAACACCATATATTTT. J is TRBJ1-3 and V is TRBV7-9; D is unclear. The CDR3 extends over 16 amino acids. V lost 4 bases, J lost 0 bases, and 13 bases lay in between. Germline-derived CDR1 and CDR2 are SEHNR and FQNEAQ (reference sequence).